Shown below are 9 T cell receptor beta chains from a single sample sequenced in a study of regulatory T cells in long-lasting Graves disease. Time point noted: newly diagnosed GD, antithyroid drugs for less than 3 months. Making the TCR library involved RNA that had been extracted from PBMCs. To make TCR beta libraries, researchers used iRepertoire HTBI primers and Arm-PCR of CDR3 regions. TCRdb redid the calling of the multiplex PCR reads with MiXCR, one entry per CDR3 protein. The table lists roughly 380,000 distinct CDR3 sequences, 15% to 17% of them singletons. The sequencing here drew on peripheral blood mononuclear cells (PBMCs), taken at new diagnosis, from a patient treated with antithyroid drugs. These receptor sequences come from a female donor with Graves disease.

This clonotype was seen only a few times. This sequence joins TRBV29-1 and TRBJ2-1, with D perhaps TRBD1 (6 bases). The germline CDR1 and CDR2 sequences are SQVTM and ANQGSEA. V lost 6 bases to trimming and J lost 0 bases, with 24 bases between them. CDR3 length: 18 amino acids. Here the CDR3 reads CSVGLIMGQLSSYNEQFF. CDR3 nucleotide sequence: TGCAGCGTCGGTTTAATTATGGGACAACTAAGCTCCTACAATGAGCAGTTCTTC.

This clonotype was found many times. V usage is TRBV28 and J usage is TRBJ2-7, with D possibly matching TRBD1 (6 bases). The germline CDR1 and CDR2 sequences are MDHEN and SYDVKM. CDR3 length equals 12 residues. V gave up 5 bases and J gave up 1 base, with 6 bases separating them. The chain's CDR3 is CASSTGSYEQYF. CDR3 in DNA: TGTGCCAGCAGTACAGGGTCCTACGAGCAGTACTTC.

This clonotype was counted at least ten times. This chain links TRBV12-3 or TRBV12-4 with TRBJ1-1; TRBD1 might be the D (5 bases). This CDR3 contains 15 residues. V lost 2 bases and J lost 5, with 15 bases in between. The DNA for the CDR3 is TGTGCCAGCAGTTTATTAGGTTGGGGGGGAACTGAAGCTTTCTTT. It codes for CASSLLGWGGTEAFF.

Many counts were recorded for this clonotype. The rearrangement links TRBV14 to TRBJ2-3; D remains unclear. This CDR3 has 15 amino acids. Germline values: CDR1 SGHDN, CDR2 FVKESK. Trimming removed 0 bases from V and 4 bases from J, with 11 bases in between. The CDR3, as DNA: TGTGCCAGCAGCCAAGACAGACTCTCCGCAGATACGCAGTATTTT. It is translated as CASSQDRLSADTQYF.

On this clonotype: This sequence may be a read error, since a much larger clone differs from it by one base. The chain combines TRBV6-2 or TRBV6-3 with TRBJ2-5, with 9 bases aligning to TRBD1. The junction had 11 bases not matched to a gene; V was cut back by 5 bases and J by 4 bases. This CDR3 spans 16 amino acids. Per germline, CDR1 MNHEY and CDR2 SVGEGT. The CDR3 protein is CASSEAQGAGGETQYF. The DNA for the CDR3 is TGTGCCAGCAGTGAGGCACAGGGGGCTGGGGGAGAGACCCAGTACTTC.

Ten or more counts support this clonotype. V gene TRBV10-3 combines with J gene TRBJ2-7, with 10 bases identical to TRBD2. CDR3 length equals 15 residues. Germline CDR1 ENHRY, CDR2 SYGVKD. Unmatched junction bases numbered 11, after V lost 8 bases and J lost 4 bases. The CDR3 region is CAISRASGREYEQYF. The CDR3 DNA sequence: TGTGCCATCTCTCGGGCTAGCGGGAGAGAATACGAGCAGTACTTC.

This clonotype came up many times. The V gene is TRBV10-3, the J gene TRBJ1-5; TRBD1 matches at 10 bases. Looked up from germline, CDR1 is ENHRY and CDR2 is SYGVKD. The V gene end was trimmed by 3 bases and the J gene end by 6 bases; junction bases not matched to a gene: 14. The CDR3 has 18 residues. The CDR3 reads CAISDAPGQGSILQPQHF. The CDR3 bases are TGTGCCATCAGTGACGCCCCGGGACAGGGGTCAATCCTTCAGCCCCAGCATTTT.

This clonotype was recorded many times. The rearrangement links TRBV7-3 to TRBJ2-3; the D gene could be TRBD1 or TRBD2 (5 bases each). Germline V CDR1 and CDR2: SGHTA, FQGTGA. This CDR3 is 16 amino acids long. V was shortened by 0 bases and J by 0 bases, with 10 bases between the two germline ends. The chain's CDR3 is CASSLTGTRSTDTQYF. CDR3 coding DNA: TGTGCCAGCAGCTTAACAGGGACGAGAAGCACAGATACGCAGTATTTT.

This clonotype appeared many times. The chain couples TRBV7-2 to TRBJ2-5; the D gene is possibly TRBD1 (5 bases). CDR3 size: 14 residues. The germline CDR1 and CDR2 sequences are SGHTA and FQGNSA. Trimming removed 0 bases at V and 5 bases at J, with 10 bases between. This chain's CDR3 is CASSLAGHSETQYF. The CDR3 coding sequence is TGTGCCAGCAGCTTAGCGGGGCATAGCGAGACCCAGTACTTC.